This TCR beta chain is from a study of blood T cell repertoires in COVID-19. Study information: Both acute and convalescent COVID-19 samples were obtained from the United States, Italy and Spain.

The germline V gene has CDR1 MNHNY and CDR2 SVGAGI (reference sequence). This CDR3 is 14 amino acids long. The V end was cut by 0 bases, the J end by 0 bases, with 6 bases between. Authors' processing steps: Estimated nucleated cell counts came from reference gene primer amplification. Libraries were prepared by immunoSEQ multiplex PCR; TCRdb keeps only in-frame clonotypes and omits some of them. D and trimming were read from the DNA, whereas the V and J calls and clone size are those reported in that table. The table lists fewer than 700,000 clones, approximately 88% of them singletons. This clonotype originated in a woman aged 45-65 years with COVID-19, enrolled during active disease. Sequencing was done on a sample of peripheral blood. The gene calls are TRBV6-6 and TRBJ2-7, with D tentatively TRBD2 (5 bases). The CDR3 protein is CASSYSDSSYEQYF. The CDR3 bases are TGTGCCAGCAGTTACTCGGACTCCTCCTACGAGCAGTACTTC.